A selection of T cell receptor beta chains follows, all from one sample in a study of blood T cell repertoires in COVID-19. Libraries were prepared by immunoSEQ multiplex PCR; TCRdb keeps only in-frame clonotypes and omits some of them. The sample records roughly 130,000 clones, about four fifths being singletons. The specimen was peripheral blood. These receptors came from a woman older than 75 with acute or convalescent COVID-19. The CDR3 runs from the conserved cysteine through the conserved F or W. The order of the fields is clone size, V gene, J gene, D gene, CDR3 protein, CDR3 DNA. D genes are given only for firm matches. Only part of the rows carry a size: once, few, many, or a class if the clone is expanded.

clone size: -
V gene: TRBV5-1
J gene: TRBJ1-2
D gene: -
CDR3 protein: CASSLGEGFGYGYTF
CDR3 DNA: TGCGCCAGCAGCTTGGGGGAGGGGTTCGGCTATGGCTACACCTTC

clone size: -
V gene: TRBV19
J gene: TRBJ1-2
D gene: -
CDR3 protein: CASNLGTVYGYTF
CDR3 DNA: TGTGCCAGTAACCTGGGGACTGTCTATGGCTACACCTTC

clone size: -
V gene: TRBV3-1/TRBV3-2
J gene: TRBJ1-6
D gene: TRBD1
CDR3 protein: CASSQTSGGMANSPLHF
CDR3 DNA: TGTGCCAGCAGCCAAACCTCAGGGGGCATGGCGAATTCACCCCTCCACTTT

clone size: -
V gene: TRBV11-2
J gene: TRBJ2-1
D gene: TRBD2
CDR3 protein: CASTSTSGGGEQFF
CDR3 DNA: TGTGCCAGCACCTCAACTAGCGGGGGGGGAGAGCAGTTCTTC

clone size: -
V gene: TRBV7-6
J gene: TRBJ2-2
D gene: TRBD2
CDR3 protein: CASSFFPSGGNTGELFF
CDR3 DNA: TGTGCCAGCAGCTTCTTTCCTAGCGGGGGGAACACCGGGGAGCTGTTTTTT

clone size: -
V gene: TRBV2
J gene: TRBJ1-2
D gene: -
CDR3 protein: CASSSGTEANYGYTF
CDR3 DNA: TGTGCCAGCAGTAGCGGGACCGAGGCTAACTATGGCTACACCTTC

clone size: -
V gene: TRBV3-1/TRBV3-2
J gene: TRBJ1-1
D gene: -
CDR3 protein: CASSLLERAFF
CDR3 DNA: TGTGCCAGCAGCCTCCTTGAGAGGGCTTTCTTT

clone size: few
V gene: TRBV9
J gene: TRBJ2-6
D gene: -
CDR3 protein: CASSAVTGFGANVLTF
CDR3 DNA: TGTGCCAGCAGCGCCGTGACAGGTTTTGGGGCCAACGTCCTGACTTTC

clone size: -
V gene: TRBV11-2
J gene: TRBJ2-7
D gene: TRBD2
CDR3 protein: CASSRGEVGGDSYEQYF
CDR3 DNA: TGTGCCAGCAGCCGGGGGGAAGTGGGCGGGGACTCCTACGAGCAGTACTTC

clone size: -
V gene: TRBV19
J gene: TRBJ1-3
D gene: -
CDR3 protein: CASSYLSGNTIYF
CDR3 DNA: TGTGCCAGTAGCTATCTTTCTGGAAACACCATATATTTT

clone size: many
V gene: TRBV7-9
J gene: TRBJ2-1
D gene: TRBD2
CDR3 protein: CASSLGIGTSGGEQFF
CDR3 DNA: TGTGCCAGCAGCCTTGGGATTGGGACTAGCGGGGGTGAGCAGTTCTTC

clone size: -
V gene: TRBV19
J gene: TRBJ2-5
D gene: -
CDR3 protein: CASSQTGLETQYF
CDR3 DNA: TGTGCCAGTAGTCAAACGGGGTTGGAGACCCAGTACTTC

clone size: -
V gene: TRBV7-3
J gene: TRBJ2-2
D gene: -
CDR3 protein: CASSLIPPRDTGELFF
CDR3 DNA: TGTGCCAGCAGCTTAATTCCTCCCCGCGACACCGGGGAGCTGTTTTTT

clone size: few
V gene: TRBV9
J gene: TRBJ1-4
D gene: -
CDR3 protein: CASSPSGQVREKLFF
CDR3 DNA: TGTGCCAGCAGCCCATCAGGGCAGGTCCGTGAAAAACTGTTTTTT

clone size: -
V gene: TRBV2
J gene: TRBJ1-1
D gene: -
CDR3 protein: CASRRGMTEAFF
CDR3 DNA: TGTGCCAGCAGGCGGGGGATGACTGAAGCTTTCTTT